This record covers a single TCR beta chain. The protocol was immunoSEQ multiplex PCR, while the TCRdb copy is restricted to in-frame clones and leaves out a portion. This sample carries about 72,000 clones, around 80% of them seen once, and the ten largest clones take approximately 5%. Each patient gave between 1 and 8 samples of peripheral blood mononuclear cells, which were collected pretreatment and during treatment. The record originates from a study of PD-L1 blockade in urothelial cancer. Study details: Atezolizumab (1,200 mg intravenously every 3 weeks) began around 2014 for patients. At 3 weeks after treatment start (second dose) and again at 6 weeks, blood was analyzed. Male patients with bladder-origin urothelial cancer numbered about 85% of the 29.

The length of the CDR3 is 13 residues. Trimming pared 4 bases from V and 7 bases from J, leaving 13 bases between. Per the germline V gene, CDR1 is SGHTA and CDR2 is FQGTGA. This TCR was recovered from a man in his sixties or seventies with urothelial cancer. This chain links TRBV7-3 with TRBJ1-1, with D possibly TRBD1 on 5 matching bases. Sequenced here: PBMCs, sampled around atezolizumab (anti-PD-L1) treatment. CDR3 residues: CASSSTIRGEAFF. In DNA form, the CDR3 reads TGTGCCAGCAGCTCAACTATTAGGGGTGAAGCTTTCTTT. Combining the CDR3 with reference TRBV7-3 and TRBJ1-1 gives the whole variable domain GAGVSQTPSNKVTEKGKYVELRCDPISGHTALYWYRQSLGQGPEFLIYFQGTGAADDSGLPNDRFFAVRPEGSVSTLKIQRTERGDSAVYLCASSSTIRGEAFFGQGTRLTVV.